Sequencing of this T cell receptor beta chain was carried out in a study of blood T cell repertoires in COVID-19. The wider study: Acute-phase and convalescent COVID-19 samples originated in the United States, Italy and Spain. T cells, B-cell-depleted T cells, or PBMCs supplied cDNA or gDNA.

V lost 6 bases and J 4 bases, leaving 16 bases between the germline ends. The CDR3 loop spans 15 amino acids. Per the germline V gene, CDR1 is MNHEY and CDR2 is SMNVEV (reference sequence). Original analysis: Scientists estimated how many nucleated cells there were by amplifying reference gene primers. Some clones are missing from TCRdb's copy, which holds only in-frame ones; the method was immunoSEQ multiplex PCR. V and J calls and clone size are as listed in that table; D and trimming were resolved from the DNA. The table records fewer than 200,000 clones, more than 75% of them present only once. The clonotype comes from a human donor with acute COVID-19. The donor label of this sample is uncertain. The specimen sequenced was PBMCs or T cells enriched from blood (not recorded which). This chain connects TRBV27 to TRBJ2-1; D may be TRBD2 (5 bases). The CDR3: CASRAYGRTYNEQFF. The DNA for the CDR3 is TGTGCCAGCAGGGCTTACGGCAGGACTTACAATGAGCAGTTCTTC.